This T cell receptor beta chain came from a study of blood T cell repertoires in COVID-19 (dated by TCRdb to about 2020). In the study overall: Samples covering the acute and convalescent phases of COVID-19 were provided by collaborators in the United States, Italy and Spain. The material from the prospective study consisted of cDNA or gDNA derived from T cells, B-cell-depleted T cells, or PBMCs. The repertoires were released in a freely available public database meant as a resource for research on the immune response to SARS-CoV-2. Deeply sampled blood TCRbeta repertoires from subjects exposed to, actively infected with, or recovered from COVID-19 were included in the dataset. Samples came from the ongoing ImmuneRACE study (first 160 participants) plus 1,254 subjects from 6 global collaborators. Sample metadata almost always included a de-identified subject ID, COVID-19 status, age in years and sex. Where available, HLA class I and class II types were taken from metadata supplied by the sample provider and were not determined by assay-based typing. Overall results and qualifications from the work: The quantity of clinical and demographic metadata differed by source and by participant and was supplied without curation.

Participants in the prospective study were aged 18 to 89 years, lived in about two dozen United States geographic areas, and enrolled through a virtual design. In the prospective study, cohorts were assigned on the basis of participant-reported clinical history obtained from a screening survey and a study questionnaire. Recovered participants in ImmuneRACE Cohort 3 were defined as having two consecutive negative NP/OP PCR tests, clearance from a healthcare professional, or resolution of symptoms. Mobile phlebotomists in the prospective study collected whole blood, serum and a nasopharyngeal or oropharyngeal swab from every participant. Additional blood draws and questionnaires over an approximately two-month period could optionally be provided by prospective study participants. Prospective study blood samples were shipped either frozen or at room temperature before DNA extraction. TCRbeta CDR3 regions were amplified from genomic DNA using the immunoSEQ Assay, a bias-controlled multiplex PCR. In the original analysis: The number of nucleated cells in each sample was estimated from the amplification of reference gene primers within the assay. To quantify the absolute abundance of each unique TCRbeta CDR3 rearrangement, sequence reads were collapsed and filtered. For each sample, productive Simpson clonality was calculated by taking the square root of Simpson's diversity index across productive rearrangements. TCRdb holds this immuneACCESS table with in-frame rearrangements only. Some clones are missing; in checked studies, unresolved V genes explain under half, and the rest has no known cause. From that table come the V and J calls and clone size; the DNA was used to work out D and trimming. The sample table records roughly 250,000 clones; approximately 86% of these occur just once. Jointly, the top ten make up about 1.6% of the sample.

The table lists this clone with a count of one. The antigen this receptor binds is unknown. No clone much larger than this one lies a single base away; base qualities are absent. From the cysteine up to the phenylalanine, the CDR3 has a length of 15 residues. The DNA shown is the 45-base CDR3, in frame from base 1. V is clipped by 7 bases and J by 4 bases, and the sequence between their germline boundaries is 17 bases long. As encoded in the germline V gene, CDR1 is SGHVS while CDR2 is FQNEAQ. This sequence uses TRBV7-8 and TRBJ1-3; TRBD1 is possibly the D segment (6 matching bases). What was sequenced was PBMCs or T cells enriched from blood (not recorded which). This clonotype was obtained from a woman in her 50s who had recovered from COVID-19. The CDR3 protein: CASTTTGSEGNTIYF. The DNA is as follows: TGTGCCAGCACCACCACAGGGAGTGAAGGAAACACCATATATTTT.